Many counts were recorded for the clone carrying this T cell receptor (beta chain). Its antigen is still unknown. These data are taken from a study of T cells in Graves' hyperthyroidism and ophthalmopathy. Between the trimmed V and J ends, which lost 5 bases and 2 bases, there was a span of 19 bases. This CDR3 has 16 residues. Amplification of TCR beta CDR3 regions was performed using RNA transcripts as template. HTBI primers drove first-round RT-PCR of the TCR CDR3. TCRdb reprocessed the multiplex PCR reads via MiXCR and lists one record per CDR3 protein. The repertoire holds about 560,000 distinct CDR3 sequences, with about a sixth as singletons. Study-wide points: In the analysis, a 13 V-J model separated ophthalmopathy from stable hyperthyroidism.

The V call is TRBV12-3 or TRBV12-4, the J call TRBJ2-7, with a possible D match to TRBD1 (5 bases). Sequencing was performed on blood. This sequence was found in a woman under 30 with Graves' hyperthyroidism. CDR3 region: CASSPLGATVTYEQYF. For the CDR3, the DNA is TGTGCCAGCAGTCCCCTTGGGGCTACCGTTACCTACGAGCAGTACTTC.